Below are 21 T cell receptor beta chains sequenced from a single sample in a study of long-term antiretroviral therapy in people with HIV. Sequencing used immunoSEQ v3.0 at survey level. Using immunoSEQ multiplex PCR, the repertoire was profiled, and TCRdb retains in-frame clones only, with some absent. The profile shows fewer than 25,000 clones, 82% of them singletons. The specimen comprised unsorted PBMCs, sampled at the start of antiretroviral therapy. The source of these receptors is a man in his fifties with HIV.

The chain has TRBV5-4 and TRBJ2-3; a possible D gene is TRBD2 (5 bases). CDR3 length equals 15 residues. V was clipped by 0 bases and J by 3 bases, with 11 bases between them. Per the germline V gene, CDR1 is SGHNT and CDR2 is YYREEE (reference sequence). The CDR3 is CASSLGPTGTDTQYF. In nucleotides, the CDR3 is TGTGCCAGCAGCTTGGGACCCACGGGGACAGATACGCAGTATTTT. The full variable domain, its missing parts supplied by reference TRBV5-4 and TRBJ2-3, is ETGVTQSPTHLIKTRGQQVTLRCSSQSGHNTVSWYQQALGQGPQFIFQYYREEENGRGNFPPRFSGLQFPNYSSELNVNALELDDSALYLCASSLGPTGTDTQYFGPGTRLTVL.

This chain links TRBV27 with TRBJ1-5, with D uncertain. Germline V gene data show CDR1 as MNHEY and CDR2 as SMNVEV (reference sequence). This CDR3 region has 15 residues. Trimming took off 5 bases at V and 5 bases at J, with 16 bases between the two ends. CDR3 bases: TGTGCCAGCAGTCCGCGGGAGCCCATCGATCAGCCCCAGCATTTT. Translated, it gives CASSPREPIDQPQHF.

The CDR3 sequence: CASSLGPYNEQFF. The DNA for the CDR3 is TGTGCCAGCAGTTTGGGACCTTACAATGAGCAGTTCTTC. V is TRBV6-5 and J is TRBJ2-1, with D perhaps TRBD1 or TRBD2 (5 bases each). The CDR3 contains 13 residues. Germline loops: CDR1 MNHEY, CDR2 SVGAGI. V was cut by 4 bases and J by 4 bases, with 8 bases left in between.

This rearrangement joins TRBV6-4 to TRBJ2-3, with a weak D call TRBD2 (5 bases). Germline CDR1 is MRHNA and CDR2 is SNTAGT. The CDR3 is 14 amino acids. The V gene lost 6 bases and the J gene lost 0 bases, with 10 bases spanning the gap. DNA for the CDR3: TGTGCCAGCAGCAGCGGCACTAGCACAGATACGCAGTATTTT. It translates to CASSSGTSTDTQYF.

J is TRBJ2-7 and V is TRBV7-3; D unclear. CDR3 size: 13 residues. Germline-derived CDR1 and CDR2 are SGHTA and FQGTGA. The germline V and J ends were trimmed by 2 bases and 0 bases, with 5 bases remaining between them. DNA for the CDR3: TGTGCCAGCAGCTTATCAGTCTCCTACGAGCAGTACTTC. Amino acid sequence: CASSLSVSYEQYF.

The chain employs TRBV4-3 and TRBJ2-2; TRBD1 matches at 9 bases. Germline V gene data show CDR1 as LGHNA and CDR2 as YSLEER. The J segment lost 5 bases and the V segment lost 0 bases, leaving 7 bases of the junction unmatched. The CDR3 loop spans 17 amino acids. The CDR3 is CASSQDITGGGTGELFF. DNA of the CDR3: TGCGCCAGCAGCCAAGATATTACAGGGGGCGGGACCGGGGAGCTGTTTTTT.

The rearrangement joins TRBV7-2 to TRBJ2-5, with TRBD2 identical over 9 bases. The trim removed 5 bases at V and 7 bases at J, leaving 14 bases unmatched. The CDR3 has 16 residues. CDR1 SGHTA and CDR2 FQGNSA come from the germline V gene. The CDR3 reads CASSLGLAREGGTQYF. CDR3 nucleotide sequence: TGTGCCAGCAGCCTAGGACTAGCGAGAGAGGGTGGGACCCAGTACTTC.

This rearrangement joins TRBV7-9 to TRBJ1-5, with D perhaps TRBD1 (5 bases). V was cut by 2 bases and J by 4 bases, with 6 bases left in between. The CDR3 extends over 13 amino acids. The V gene's germline CDR1 is SEHNR and CDR2 FQNEAQ (reference sequence). Written as DNA, the CDR3 is TGTGCCAGCAGCTTACCAGGGAATCAGCCCCAGCATTTT. Its protein product is CASSLPGNQPQHF.

Remarks on this clone: At one of its ends the junction is not consistent with the germline gene, which may arise from a read error. The V and J genes are TRBV7-9 and TRBJ1-1; D is possibly TRBD1 (5 bases). The germline V gene encodes CDR1 SEHNR and CDR2 FQNEAQ (reference sequence). The CDR3 sequence is 12 residues long. The CDR3 nucleotides are TGTGCCAGCAGCTTTTGGGGACTGATACTCGCATTT. Translating it yields CASSFWGLILAF.

As concerns this clone: Other DNA sequences in the sample encode the same CDR3. The J gene is TRBJ2-7, the V gene TRBV7-9; D unresolved. CDR3 length: 14 amino acids. Trimming shortened V by 0 bases and J by 0 bases, and 6 bases separated the two germline ends. Germline CDR1 reads SEHNR; CDR2 reads FQNEAQ (reference sequence). The CDR3 DNA follows: TGTGCCAGCAGCTTAGCCGGAAGCTCCTACGAGCAGTACTTC. Protein: CASSLAGSSYEQYF.

The chain employs TRBV14 and TRBJ1-2; D might be TRBD1 (6 bases). Germline loops: CDR1 SGHDN, CDR2 FVKESK. There are 13 residues in the CDR3. Deletions cut 10 bases from V and 11 bases from J, with 23 bases between. The CDR3 reads CATSITGLRRYTF. The CDR3 nucleotides read TGTGCCACTAGCATTACAGGGCTCCGTCGGTACACCTTC.

The rearrangement joins TRBV5-1 to TRBJ2-1; no clear D gene. The germline gives CDR1 SGHRS, CDR2 YFSETQ. V was trimmed by 0 bases and J by 4 bases, leaving 8 bases between them. This CDR3 spans 14 amino acids. CDR3 DNA: TGCGCCAGCAGCTTGGACGAGGTTTACAATGAGCAGTTCTTC. It codes for CASSLDEVYNEQFF. Combining the CDR3 with reference TRBV5-1 and TRBJ2-1 gives the whole variable domain KAGVTQTPRYLIKTRGQQVTLSCSPISGHRSVSWYQQTPGQGLQFLFEYFSETQRNKGNFPGRFSGRQFSNSRSEMNVSTLELGDSALYLCASSLDEVYNEQFFGPGTRLTVL.

This chain uses TRBV15 with TRBJ2-5; 7 bases align to TRBD2. The CDR3 is 13 amino acids. Germline V lookup: CDR1 LNHNV, CDR2 YYDKDF (reference sequence). V lost 10 bases and J lost 3; bases outside the gene matches: 8. The CDR3 spells CAIQRGREETQYF. The CDR3 DNA reads as TGTGCCATCCAGCGGGGACGAGAAGAGACCCAGTACTTC.

This chain links TRBV6-1 with TRBJ2-5; D is possibly TRBD2 (5 bases). From germline, CDR1 is MNHNS and CDR2 SASEGT. The CDR3 runs to 14 residues. V was shortened by 4 bases and J by 4 bases, with 13 bases between the two germline ends. The CDR3 sequence is CASSVKLEGETQYF. For the CDR3, the DNA is TGTGCCAGCAGTGTCAAGCTCGAGGGAGAGACCCAGTACTTC.

The CDR3 is CASSPRGSGFLGEQFF. The CDR3 nucleotides are TGTGCCAGCAGCCCCCGGGGTAGCGGGTTCCTCGGGGAGCAGTTCTTC. The chain is built from TRBV11-2 and TRBJ2-1, with TRBD2 matching 7 bases. The CDR3 consists of 16 residues. Germline V gene data show CDR1 as SGHAT and CDR2 as FQNNGV. V shed 5 bases, J shed 10 bases, and the junction held 17 bases outside the gene matches.

This chain joins TRBV5-6 and TRBJ1-5, with 9 nucleotides matching TRBD1. The CDR3 covers 16 residues. Germline loops: CDR1 SGHDT, CDR2 YYEEEE. With V trimmed by 1 base and J by 1 base, 3 bases remained unmatched. The CDR3, as DNA: TGTGCCAGCAGCTTGAACAGGGGGCTAAGCAATCAGCCCCAGCATTTT. It yields the protein CASSLNRGLSNQPQHF.

The rearrangement uses TRBV29-1 and TRBJ2-1, with D maybe TRBD2 (6 bases). V was pared by 3 bases and J by 5 bases, with 11 bases between. The CDR3 totals 13 residues. Germline values: CDR1 SQVTM, CDR2 ANQGSEA. CDR3 coding DNA: TGCAGCGTTGAGCCGGGACTGCACAATGAGCAGTTCTTC. It yields the protein CSVEPGLHNEQFF.

The sample holds one count of this clone. The chain recombines TRBV18 with TRBJ1-2; D not certain. The germline gives CDR1 KGHSH, CDR2 LQKENI. CDR3 length equals 13 residues. V lost 6 bases and J lost 5, with 13 bases in between. This CDR3 is CASSQDSYYGYTF. DNA for the CDR3: TGTGCCAGCTCTCAGGATTCCTATTATGGCTACACCTTC.

The V gene is TRBV6-5, the J gene TRBJ1-1; D unclear. Trimming took off 0 bases at V and 1 base at J, with 6 bases between the two ends. Germline V lookup: CDR1 MNHEY, CDR2 SVGAGI. The length of the CDR3 is 14 residues. For the CDR3, the DNA is TGTGCCAGCAGTTACTCGGAAACGAACACTGAAGCTTTCTTT. Amino acid sequence: CASSYSETNTEAFF.

The chain employs TRBV9 and TRBJ2-2, with 9 bases lining up with TRBD1. CDR3 length: 15 residues. Germline V CDR1 and CDR2: SGDLS, YYNGEE. V gave up 4 bases and J gave up 4 bases; unmatched junction bases: 5. This CDR3 is CASSMGQGRTGELFF. In DNA form, the CDR3 reads TGTGCCAGCAGCATGGGACAGGGTCGCACCGGGGAGCTGTTTTTT.

Only a few counts were recorded for this clone. The rearrangement links TRBV10-2 to TRBJ1-2, with D hard to call. The CDR3 extends over 13 amino acids. CDR1 is WSHSY, CDR2 SAAADI, per germline. V shed 4 bases and J shed 4 bases, with 10 bases lying between them. This CDR3 reads CASSGATVYGYTF. CDR3 sequence (DNA): TGCGCCAGCAGTGGGGCCACAGTCTATGGCTACACCTTC.